A single T cell receptor beta chain is shown here with its context. Co-extraction of both nucleic acids (RNA and DNA) used roughly 20-34 mg of unsorted bulk tissue. The sample comes from a study of tumor-infiltrating lymphocytes in primary liver carcinoma. The CDR3 is 16 amino acids. Trimming cost V 6 bases and J 4 bases; bases outside gene matches: 10. Production of TCR beta cDNA used approximately 0.55 ug total RNA together with a constant-region primer. Slightly modified ARM-PCR served as the procedure for the TCR beta libraries. These libraries came from three rounds of nested multiplex PCR. TRBV1-TRBV30 forward and Cbeta reverse primers drove the first two roughly 11-cycle rounds. TCRdb ran MiXCR on the multiplex PCR reads and lists one entry per CDR3 protein. The sample lists about 54,000 distinct CDR3 sequences; 60% to 75% were seen once.

The source material was liver tumor tissue from sampling region 2. Described subset: tumor region T2, inferior pole. V usage is TRBV12-3 or TRBV12-4 and J usage is TRBJ2-2; TRBD2 aligns across 8 bases. The sequence derives from a man aged 40-49 years with primary liver carcinoma and hepatitis B virus infection. CDR3 loop: CASSLSGREVTGELFF. The CDR3 DNA is TGTGCCAGCAGCCTCAGCGGGAGAGAAGTCACCGGGGAGCTGTTTTTT.